This TCR beta chain stems from a study of Ad26.COV2.S vaccination and SARS-CoV-2 variants. Documented treatment: approximately 18 received Ad26.COV2.S at low or high dose, single or two shots; five or six received placebo; per-sample allocation not given. Sampling happened 63 days after the first vaccine or placebo injection. Assay used: immunoSEQ multiplex PCR; TCRdb lists only in-frame clones, some missing. The sample includes some 500,000 clones, approximately 89% of them seen just once. Germline V gene lookup returns CDR1 SGHDT and CDR2 YYEEEE. The CDR3 spans 15 residues. V was clipped by 2 bases and J by 2 bases; unmatched bases: 5.

The origin of this receptor is a person between 18 and 60 years old who received the Ad26.COV2.S COVID-19 vaccine or a placebo. The genes are TRBV5-6 and TRBJ2-7, with 9 bases aligning to TRBD2. The specimen comprised peripheral blood, sampled in a trial of Ad26.COV2.S vaccine versus placebo. As DNA, the CDR3 is TGTGCCAGCAGCTTACTAGCGGGTTCTACCTACGAGCAGTACTTC. Translating it yields CASSLLAGSTYEQYF. Supplemented by reference TRBV5-6 and TRBJ2-7, the full variable domain reads DAGVTQSPTHLIKTRGQQVTLRCSPKSGHDTVSWYQQALGQGPQFIFQYYEEEERQRGNFPDRFSGHQFPNYSSELNVNALLLGDSALYLCASSLLAGSTYEQYFGPGTRLTVT.